This record concerns one T cell receptor (beta chain) sequence. The clone's antigen remains unknown. Per-base quality was not reported, and no clone a single base away is much larger than it. The sample originates from a study of T cell responses to AZD1222 COVID-19 vaccine listed by TCRdb under 2021. In the study overall: A total of just over 230 trial participants underwent TCR sequencing, of whom roughly 210 received two doses of AZD1222 and some 26 received two doses of the MenACWY control vaccine. Trial participants were enrolled by age into 18-55, 56-69 and 70-plus year subgroups, with around 150, 28 and 57 TCR-sequenced participants respectively. The paper as a whole reports these results and caveats: The 56-69-year group was small, and its depth increase did not reach significance, likely because of low power. Participants were mostly white British, with more females than males. The authors suggested clonal diversity may have been underestimated. A significant rise in spike-specific TCR breadth and depth was observed after two AZD1222 doses relative to day 0 and relative to MenACWY recipients. Conclusions about previously exposed vaccinees are limited because only five to seven AZD1222 recipients were SARS-CoV-2 seropositive at baseline. CD4 TCRs associated with the vaccine covered the entire spike protein, and the dominant responses were in regions 160-218 and 743-854. Reportedly, almost half of the unique spike-specific TCRs recognized epitopes lying outside the regions that are mutated in the B.1.351 and B.1.1.7 variants. Because no day 14 peak-response samples were available, repertoires were characterized only after the peak T cell response.

The time point label, read with the paper, signifies: about 28 days (+/-7) after the second vaccine dose. AZD1222 recipients with second doses at about 4 weeks or about 12 weeks were pooled, because spike-specific TCR depth and breadth did not differ between schedules. Vaccinee samples came from UK trials COV001 and COV002, including a single-blind randomized controlled phase 2/3 trial of AZD1222 (ChAdOx1 nCoV-19) in healthy adults. For TCRbeta chain sequencing, PBMC samples from trial participants were taken at day 0 and at day 28 after the second dose. The germline V gene (reference sequence) gives CDR1 as MNHEY and CDR2 as SMNVEV. CDR3 length: 13 amino acids, cysteine to phenylalanine. The only DNA kept is the CDR3, 39 bases in frame from the first base. V lost 6 bases and J lost 6 bases; the stretch between them is 12 bases long. The CDR3 regions of human TCRbeta chains were analyzed by immunosequencing. Regarding the original processing steps: TCRs in the repertoires were compared against a reference library of SARS-CoV-2-specific TCRs that had been generated with the MIRA antigen-specificity platform. Breadth meant the fraction of unique TCRs that were SARS-CoV-2-associated, whereas depth meant the fraction of total T cells that were SARS-CoV-2-associated. Using the MIRA data, each spike-specific TCR was assigned both to the spike region to which the TCR was reactive and to a CD4 or CD8 class. Log10-transformed breadth and depth values were compared by one-way ANOVA with Sidak's multiple comparisons tests. This immuneACCESS table, as held by TCRdb, lists in-frame sequences with V and J called but not all clones. Of the missing ones, under half trace to an unresolved V gene in checked studies; the others have no known cause. D and trimming come from the DNA, and the V and J calls and clone size come from that table. Recorded for this sample are roughly 96,000 clones; roughly 90% of them occurred a single time. The ten largest clones add up to over 10% of the sample.

Specimen: peripheral blood, collected 28 days after the second AZD1222 dose. The receptor comes from an adult who received the AZD1222 COVID-19 vaccine. This chain is built from TRBV27 and TRBJ2-1; the D segment could be TRBD1, given 6 matching bases. The DNA sequence is TGTGCCAGCAGGGGGGCCGGACTCAATGAGCAGTTCTTC. Its protein product is CASRGAGLNEQFF.